Listed below are T cell receptor beta chains from one sample, sequenced in a study of blood T cell repertoires in COVID-19. TCRdb's copy holds only in-frame clones and misses some; the assay was immunoSEQ multiplex PCR. The sample consists of about 84,000 clones, more than 70% of them appearing once. The sequenced sample was peripheral blood. Receptors were obtained from an elderly man with active or convalescent COVID-19. The CDR3 runs from the conserved cysteine through the conserved F or W. The D gene is left open where the match is weak. Expanded clones get a size class; other rows say once, few or many, or leave the size out.

v_gene	abundance	d_gene	j_gene	CDR3aa	CDR3nt
TRBV5-4	-	TRBD2	TRBJ2-2	CASKREGKAGELFF	TGTGCCAGCAAGCGGGAGGGAAAAGCCGGGGAGCTGTTTTTT
TRBV18	once	-	TRBJ1-2	CASSPAGNYGYTF	TGTGCCAGCTCACCAGCGGGGAACTATGGCTACACCTTC
TRBV5-6	-	-	TRBJ1-4	CASSRIGVTNEKLFF	TGTGCCAGCAGCCGAATAGGGGTAACTAATGAAAAACTGTTTTTT
TRBV5-1	-	TRBD2	TRBJ2-3	CASSLVAGRGTDTQYF	TGCGCCAGCAGCTTGGTGGCCGGGAGGGGGACAGATACGCAGTATTTT
TRBV7-9	-	-	TRBJ1-1	CASSLGYPGLRNTEAFF	TGTGCCAGCAGCTTAGGGTACCCGGGACTCCGGAACACTGAAGCTTTCTTT
TRBV11-2	-	-	TRBJ1-3	CASSLGVPVTGNTIYF	TGTGCCAGCAGCTTAGGAGTCCCTGTTACTGGAAACACCATATATTTT
TRBV3-1/TRBV3-2	-	-	TRBJ2-5	CASSQWGEETQYF	TGTGCCAGCAGCCAGTGGGGGGAGGAGACCCAGTACTTC
TRBV7-9	once	-	TRBJ2-1	CASSLAGGTMMQFF	TGTGCCAGCAGCTTAGCGGGAGGGACAATGATGCAGTTCTTC
TRBV7-2	-	TRBD2	TRBJ2-7	CASSSDGTRRNEQYF	TGTGCCAGCAGCTCAGACGGGACTAGGAGGAACGAGCAGTACTTC
TRBV18	few	-	TRBJ1-2	CASSPEQGGVYGYTF	TGTGCCAGCTCTCCCGAACAAGGGGGTGTCTATGGCTACACCTTC
TRBV6-2/TRBV6-3	once	-	TRBJ1-2	CASSPQGYGYTF	TGTGCCAGCAGTCCCCAGGGGTATGGCTACACCTTC
TRBV30	once	-	TRBJ1-3	CAWGTVNSGNTIYF	TGTGCCTGGGGTACAGTGAACTCTGGAAACACCATATATTTT
TRBV13	few	-	TRBJ2-2	CASSSAGVWGTGELFF	TGTGCCAGCAGCTCGGCGGGCGTCTGGGGCACCGGGGAGCTGTTTTTT
TRBV4-2	-	-	TRBJ2-7	CASSQGSSYEQYF	TGTGCCAGCAGCCAAGGGAGCTCCTACGAGCAGTACTTC
TRBV7-2	few	-	TRBJ2-5	CASSPNREQTQYF	TGTGCCAGCAGCCCGAACAGGGAACAGACCCAGTACTTC
TRBV5-1	-	TRBD1	TRBJ2-1	CASSLTGRGTYNEQFF	TGCGCCAGCAGCTTGACGGGCAGGGGGACCTACAATGAGCAGTTCTTC